The clone carrying this T cell receptor (beta chain) came up a few times. Its cognate antigen is unknown. The data originate from a study of cytomegalovirus exposure and HLA in healthy donors. Notes on the study in general: Most TCR sequences were seen very rarely across donors, but some public TCRs occurred in many. Overall, about 160 TCR beta chains were annotated as cytomegalovirus-associated.

Profiled with immunoSEQ multiplex PCR; TCRdb holds only in-frame clones, not every one. The sample has approximately 150,000 clones, around nine tenths seen once. This receptor was taken from a woman aged 30 to 39 in good health and CMV-seronegative. Sequencing input: PBMCs.

The CDR3 here is CASSLSTPYEQYF. The CDR3 nucleotides are TGTGCCAGCAGCTTGAGTACGCCCTACGAGCAGTACTTC. This chain joins TRBV7-9 and TRBJ2-7; unclear D gene. Trimming left V 3 bases short and J 2 bases short, with 8 bases between. This CDR3 is 13 amino acids long. Germline V lookup: CDR1 SEHNR, CDR2 FQNEAQ (reference sequence). The whole variable domain, remainder taken from reference TRBV7-9 and TRBJ2-7, is DTGVSQNPRHKITKRGQNVTFRCDPISEHNRLYWYRQTLGQGPEFLTYFQNEAQLEKSRLLSDRFSAERPKGSFSTLEIQRTEQGDSAMYLCASSLSTPYEQYFGPGTRLTVT.